Reported below is one TCR beta chain. The data are from a study of control samples from healthy donors and cancer patients. TCRdb keeps only in-frame clones here, not all; method: immunoSEQ multiplex PCR. The profile covers 150,000 or so clones, with roughly 92% appearing a single time and around 5.8% taken by the ten largest. This CDR3 spans 15 amino acids. The chain has TRBV21-1 and TRBJ2-4; the table's D gene call, TRBD1, was not cross checked with the DNA. TRBV21-1 is flagged as a pseudogene. Sequencing was done on a sample of blood. The source of this sequence is a man aged 18 to 30 in good health. The CDR3 here is CASSKGDRAKNIQYF. CDR3 bases: TGTGCCAGCAGCAAAGGGGACAGGGCCAAAAACATTCAGTACTTC.